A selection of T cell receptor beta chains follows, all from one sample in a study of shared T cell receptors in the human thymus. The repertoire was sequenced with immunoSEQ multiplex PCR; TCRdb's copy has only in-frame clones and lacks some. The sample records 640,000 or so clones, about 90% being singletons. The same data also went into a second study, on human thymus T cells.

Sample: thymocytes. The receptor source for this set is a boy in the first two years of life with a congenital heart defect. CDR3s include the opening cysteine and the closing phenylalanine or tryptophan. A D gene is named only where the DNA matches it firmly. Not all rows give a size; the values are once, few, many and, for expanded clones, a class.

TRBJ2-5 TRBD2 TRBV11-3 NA CASSLGGLAAQETQYF TGTGCCAGCAGCTTAGGGGGACTAGCGGCCCAAGAGACCCAGTACTTC
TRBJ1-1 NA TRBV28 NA CASSLRVQGPSMAEAFF TGTGCCAGCAGTTTACGGGTCCAGGGGCCCTCCATGGCTGAAGCTTTCTTT
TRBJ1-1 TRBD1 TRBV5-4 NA CASSLSSGGEAFF TGTGCCAGCAGCTTGTCATCAGGGGGGGAAGCTTTCTTT
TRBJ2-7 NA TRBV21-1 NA CASSKVEEHSAYEQYF TGTGCCAGCAGCAAAGTGGAGGAACATTCTGCCTACGAGCAGTACTTC
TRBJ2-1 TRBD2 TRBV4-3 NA CASSQVGLANYNEQFF TGCGCCAGCAGCCAAGTGGGACTAGCGAACTACAATGAGCAGTTCTTC
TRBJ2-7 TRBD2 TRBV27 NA CASSPRPGLASSYEQYF TGTGCCAGCAGTCCGCGACCGGGACTAGCGAGCTCCTACGAGCAGTACTTC
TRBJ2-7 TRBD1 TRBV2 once CASSQTGTGTYEQYF TGTGCCAGCAGTCAGACCGGGACAGGAACCTACGAGCAGTACTTC
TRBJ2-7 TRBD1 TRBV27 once CARRSRDRSYEQYF TGTGCCAGACGTAGCCGGGACAGGTCCTACGAGCAGTACTTC
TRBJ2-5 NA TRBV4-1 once CASSRLQGPLRETQYF TGCGCCAGCAGCCGATTACAGGGTCCCCTGAGAGAGACCCAGTACTTC
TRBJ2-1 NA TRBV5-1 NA CASSLAMRGPNEQFF TGCGCCAGCAGCTTGGCCATGAGAGGGCCGAATGAGCAGTTCTTC
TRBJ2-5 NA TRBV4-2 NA CASSQGLEILETQYF TGTGCCAGCAGCCAAGGCCTAGAAATCTTGGAGACCCAGTACTTC
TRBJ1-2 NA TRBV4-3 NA CASSYDEGGYTF TGCGCCAGCAGCTATGACGAGGGCGGCTACACCTTC
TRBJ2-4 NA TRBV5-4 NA CASSLVAQGKNIQYF TGTGCCAGCAGCTTGGTGGCACAGGGCAAAAACATTCAGTACTTC
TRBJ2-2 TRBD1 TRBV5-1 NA CASSPGQGPNTGELFF TGCGCCAGCAGCCCCGGACAGGGTCCGAACACCGGGGAGCTGTTTTTT
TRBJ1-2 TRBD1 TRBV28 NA CASCDRGGDYGYTF TGTGCCAGCTGCGACAGGGGGGGGGACTATGGCTACACCTTC
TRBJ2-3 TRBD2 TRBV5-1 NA CASSLNGGRVSTDTQYF TGCGCCAGCAGCTTGAACGGTGGGAGGGTTAGCACAGATACGCAGTATTTT
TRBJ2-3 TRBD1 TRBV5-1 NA CASSLAETGVGDTQYF TGCGCCAGCAGCTTGGCGGAGACAGGGGTGGGAGATACGCAGTATTTT
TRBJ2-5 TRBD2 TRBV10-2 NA CASSPIWTSGGMEDKETQYF TGCGCCAGCTCCCCCATTTGGACTAGCGGGGGGATGGAGGATAAAGAGACCCAGTACTTC
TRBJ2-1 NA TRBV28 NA CASSLTHSLASNEQFF TGTGCCAGCAGTTTAACCCACTCGCTAGCGTCTAATGAGCAGTTCTTC
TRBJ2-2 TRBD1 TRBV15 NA CATSRAQGAIRSAGELFF TGTGCCACCAGCAGAGCACAGGGGGCCATCAGAAGCGCCGGGGAGCTGTTTTTT
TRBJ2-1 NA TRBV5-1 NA CASSLPPGPQGSYNEQFF TGCGCCAGCAGCCTCCCCCCCGGACCCCAGGGCTCCTACAATGAGCAGTTCTTC
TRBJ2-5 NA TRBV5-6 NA CASTQGMQLQETQYF TGTGCCAGCACCCAGGGGATGCAGCTACAAGAGACCCAGTACTTC
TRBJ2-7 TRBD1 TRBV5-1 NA CASSAPSLTGRRYEQYF TGCGCCAGCAGCGCACCATCCCTGACAGGGCGGAGGTACGAGCAGTACTTC
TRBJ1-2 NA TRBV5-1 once CASSLGLWGVDGYTF TGCGCCAGCAGCTTAGGTCTGTGGGGAGTTGATGGCTACACCTTC
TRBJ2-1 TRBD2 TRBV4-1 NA CASSQDEAGGPQYNEQFF TGCGCCAGCAGCCAAGATGAGGCGGGGGGGCCCCAATACAATGAGCAGTTCTTC
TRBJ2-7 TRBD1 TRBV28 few CASSPDRGLRSYEQYF TGTGCCAGCAGTCCCGACAGGGGGCTTCGGAGCTACGAGCAGTACTTC
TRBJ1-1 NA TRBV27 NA CASSLRTMGGATEAFF TGTGCCAGCAGTTTACGAACGATGGGGGGAGCCACTGAAGCTTTCTTT
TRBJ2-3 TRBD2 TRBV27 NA CASSQGLAEASTDTQYF TGTGCCAGCAGCCAGGGACTAGCAGAGGCTAGCACAGATACGCAGTATTTT
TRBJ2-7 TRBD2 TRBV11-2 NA CASSFPGTSDTYEQYF TGTGCCAGCAGCTTCCCAGGGACTAGCGACACCTACGAGCAGTACTTC
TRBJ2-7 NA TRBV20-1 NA CSASGDEQYF TGCAGTGCTAGCGGGGACGAGCAGTACTTC
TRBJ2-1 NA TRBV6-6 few CASRDSSNEQFF TGTGCCAGCAGAGACTCGAGTAATGAGCAGTTCTTC
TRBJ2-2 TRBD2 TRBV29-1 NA CSVAAGVNGELFF TGCAGCGTTGCGGCGGGAGTTAACGGGGAGCTGTTTTTT
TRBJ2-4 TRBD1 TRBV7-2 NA CASSPQGAGAKNIQYF TGTGCCAGCAGCCCTCAGGGGGCGGGAGCCAAAAACATTCAGTACTTC
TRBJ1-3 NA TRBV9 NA CASSGGPTVLSGNTIYF TGTGCCAGCAGCGGAGGCCCGACAGTGCTCTCTGGAAACACCATATATTTT
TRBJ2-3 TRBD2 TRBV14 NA CASSQVASGGDTQYF TGTGCCAGCAGCCAAGTAGCTAGCGGGGGGGATACGCAGTATTTT
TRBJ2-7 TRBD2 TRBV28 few CASSLSGMGFAGQYF TGTGCCAGCAGCCTCAGCGGGATGGGGTTTGCAGGGCAGTACTTC
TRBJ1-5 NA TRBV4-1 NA CASSQEFGTGYQPQHF TGCGCCAGCAGCCAAGAATTTGGTACGGGTTATCAGCCCCAGCATTTT
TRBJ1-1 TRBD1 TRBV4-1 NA CASSQELGSPTGGYTEAFF TGCGCCAGCAGCCAAGAATTGGGCTCCCCGACAGGGGGGTACACTGAAGCTTTCTTT
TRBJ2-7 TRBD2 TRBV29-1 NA CSVDGTSGTEQYF TGCAGCGTTGATGGGACTAGCGGGACCGAGCAGTACTTC
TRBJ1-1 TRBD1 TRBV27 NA CASSTRQGLKAFF TGTGCCAGCAGTACGAGACAGGGGTTGAAAGCTTTCTTT
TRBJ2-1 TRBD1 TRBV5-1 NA CASSLDISRDRGYQFF TGCGCCAGCAGCTTGGATATAAGCCGGGACAGAGGTTACCAGTTCTTC
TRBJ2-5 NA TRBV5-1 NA CASSFTVGLQETQYF TGCGCCAGCAGCTTTACAGTTGGGCTGCAAGAGACCCAGTACTTC
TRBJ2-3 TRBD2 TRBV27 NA CASSLRLAGGPTDTQYF TGTGCCAGCAGTTTGAGGCTAGCGGGAGGGCCTACAGATACGCAGTATTTT
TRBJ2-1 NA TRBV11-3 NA CARLRRHEQFF TGTGCCCGCCTAAGGAGGCATGAGCAGTTCTTC
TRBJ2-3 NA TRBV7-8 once CASSLRGRGTDTQYF TGTGCCAGCAGCTTACGGGGGCGGGGGACAGATACGCAGTATTTT
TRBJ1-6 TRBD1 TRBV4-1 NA CASSRDRDLTNNSPLHF TGCGCCAGCAGCCGAGACAGGGATCTAACGAATAATTCCCCCCTCCACTTT
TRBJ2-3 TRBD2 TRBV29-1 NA CSVDSGGPTSTDTQYF TGCAGCGTAGATAGCGGGGGCCCCACTAGCACAGATACGCAGTATTTT
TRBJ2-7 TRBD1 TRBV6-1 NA CASSGPGTGPYEQYF TGTGCCAGCAGTGGCCCCGGGACAGGACCCTACGAGCAGTACTTC
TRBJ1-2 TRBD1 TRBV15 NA CATSRPGQRVTGYTF TGTGCCACCAGCAGGCCGGGACAGCGCGTCACTGGCTACACCTTC
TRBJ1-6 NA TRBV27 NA CASSLARSVSYNSPLHF TGTGCCAGCAGTTTAGCGAGGTCAGTCTCCTATAATTCACCCCTCCACTTT